These T cell receptor beta chains were read from a single sample in a study of OX40 agonist ivuxolimab in advanced cancers. TCRdb's table, derived via immunoSEQ multiplex PCR, lists solely in-frame clones and lacks some. Of about 92,000 clones listed, approximately 80% are singletons. The input for sequencing was CD4+ or CD8+ T cells sorted from blood, taken in a trial of the OX40 agonist ivuxolimab. These receptors came from an adult with an advanced solid tumor such as melanoma, head and neck, liver or kidney cancer. Each CDR3 is given with its conserved first and last residue. Each record gives: V gene, clone size, J gene, D gene, CDR3 protein, CDR3 DNA. D genes are given only for firm matches. Size is stated for part of the rows, as once, few or many counts, or as a class when the clone is expanded.

TRBV5-6,-,TRBJ2-1,-,CASSLVGSGTLPSYNEQFF,TGTGCCAGCAGCTTGGTGGGTAGCGGAACTCTTCCTTCCTACAATGAGCAGTTCTTC
TRBV9,-,TRBJ2-3,TRBD2,CASSVGGRGTDTQYF,TGTGCCAGCAGCGTAGGCGGGAGAGGCACAGATACGCAGTATTTT
TRBV6-6,-,TRBJ1-1,TRBD1,CASRSRQGAPLTEAFF,TGTGCCAGCAGGTCCCGACAGGGGGCCCCGTTAACTGAAGCTTTCTTT
TRBV6-5,-,TRBJ1-2,-,CASSYGSPGNYGYTF,TGTGCCAGCAGTTACGGTTCCCCAGGGAACTATGGCTACACCTTC
TRBV5-1,once,TRBJ1-2,-,CASSYLQGGDFKGYTF,TGCGCCAGCAGCTACCTACAGGGAGGGGACTTCAAGGGCTACACCTTC
TRBV19,-,TRBJ2-5,TRBD1,CASSIAGTGTQETQYF,TGTGCCAGTAGTATAGCCGGGACAGGGACACAAGAGACCCAGTACTTC
TRBV7-9,-,TRBJ1-1,TRBD1,CASSRLGQGTNTEAFF,TGTGCCAGCAGCCGCCTAGGACAGGGGACGAACACTGAAGCTTTCTTT
TRBV27,-,TRBJ1-1,-,CASSRRDSNTEAFF,TGTGCCAGCAGTCGTCGGGATTCGAACACTGAAGCTTTCTTT
TRBV7-2,-,TRBJ2-3,-,CASSQGDSTDTQYF,TGTGCCAGCAGCCAAGGTGACAGCACAGATACGCAGTATTTT
TRBV9,-,TRBJ2-2,TRBD2,CATSQEAGGTGELFF,TGTGCCACCTCCCAGGAAGCGGGGGGTACCGGGGAGCTGTTTTTT
TRBV6-1,-,TRBJ2-7,-,CASGLEGYEQYF,TGTGCCAGCGGCCTGGAGGGGTACGAGCAGTACTTC
TRBV18,-,TRBJ1-2,TRBD1,CASSLSPGGDGYTF,TGTGCCAGCTCACTAAGTCCAGGGGGAGATGGCTACACCTTC
TRBV7-9,-,TRBJ2-1,-,CASSFHSGSYNEQFF,TGTGCCAGCAGCTTTCACTCAGGCTCCTACAATGAGCAGTTCTTC
TRBV29-1,few,TRBJ2-3,-,CSVSRGASDTQYF,TGCAGCGTGTCTCGGGGCGCCTCAGATACGCAGTATTTT
TRBV27,-,TRBJ1-2,TRBD1,CASSSHRTGDGSGYTF,TGTGCCAGCAGTTCCCACCGGACAGGGGATGGTAGTGGCTACACCTTC
TRBV7-2,-,TRBJ1-6,TRBD1,CASRPQTGYNSPLHF,TGTGCCAGCAGGCCCCAGACAGGGTATAATTCACCCCTCCACTTT
TRBV7-9,-,TRBJ2-2,-,CASSLGQRTVPGELFF,TGTGCCAGCAGCTTGGGACAACGAACCGTCCCCGGGGAGCTGTTTTTT
TRBV4-2,-,TRBJ1-1,TRBD1,CASSLEGAGTEAFF,TGTGCCAGCAGCCTTGAGGGGGCAGGCACTGAAGCTTTCTTT
TRBV5-1,-,TRBJ2-7,TRBD2,CASSWGGPSYEQYF,TGCGCCAGCAGCTGGGGAGGGCCCTCCTACGAGCAGTACTTC
TRBV7-3,-,TRBJ1-2,TRBD1,CASSLARTGRIYGYTF,TGTGCCAGCAGCTTAGCCCGGACAGGCCGGATCTATGGCTACACCTTC
TRBV11-1,-,TRBJ1-5,-,CASSLAPGNQPQHF,TGTGCCAGCAGCTTAGCGCCGGGTAATCAGCCCCAGCATTTT
TRBV29-1,-,TRBJ1-2,TRBD1,CSGADRGGYGYTF,TGCAGCGGGGCGGACAGGGGAGGCTATGGCTACACCTTC
TRBV19,-,TRBJ1-1,-,CASSLQGNTEAFF,TGTGCCAGTAGTCTTCAGGGGAACACTGAAGCTTTCTTT
TRBV6-5,-,TRBJ2-7,-,CASSYGGVRGAYEQYF,TGTGCCAGCAGTTACGGTGGGGTAAGGGGAGCATACGAGCAGTACTTC
TRBV5-1,-,TRBJ2-5,-,CASSSQGPPLEQYF,TGCGCCAGCAGCTCCCAGGGACCGCCGCTTGAGCAGTACTTC
TRBV21-1,-,TRBJ2-6,-,CARGAGANVLTF,TGTGCCCGGGGCGCCGGGGCCAACGTCCTGACTTTC
TRBV14,-,TRBJ1-2,-,CASSQGFYGYTF,TGTGCCAGCAGCCAGGGATTCTATGGCTACACCTTC
TRBV9,once,TRBJ1-3,-,CASSVGEGPGGNTIYF,TGTGCCAGCAGCGTAGGTGAAGGGCCAGGTGGAAACACCATATATTTT
TRBV19,-,TRBJ1-3,-,CASSTAVSGNTIYF,TGTGCCAGTAGTACGGCCGTCTCTGGAAACACCATATATTTT
TRBV27,-,TRBJ2-5,-,CASSFPPQETQYF,TGTGCCAGCAGTTTCCCCCCGCAAGAGACCCAGTACTTC
TRBV5-1,-,TRBJ2-5,-,CASSDPGGLQETQYF,TGCGCCAGCAGCGATCCTGGCGGACTCCAAGAGACCCAGTACTTC
TRBV4-3,-,TRBJ1-2,-,CASSQDNNYGYTF,TGCGCCAGCAGCCAAGATAACAACTATGGCTACACCTTC
TRBV27,few,TRBJ1-2,TRBD1,CASSPGTGQTYGYTF,TGTGCCAGCAGTCCAGGGACAGGCCAAACTTATGGCTACACCTTC
TRBV5-6,-,TRBJ2-2,-,CASSRRGEHGGGELFF,TGTGCCAGCAGCCGCAGGGGGGAGCATGGAGGCGGGGAGCTGTTTTTT
TRBV7-8,-,TRBJ2-1,TRBD2,CASSLGWLDSGSSNEQFF,TGTGCCAGCAGCTTAGGGTGGCTCGATAGCGGGAGTTCTAATGAGCAGTTCTTC
TRBV7-2,once,TRBJ1-2,TRBD1,CASSSGQSKRDYGYTF,TGTGCCAGCAGCTCGGGACAGAGCAAACGGGACTATGGCTACACCTTC
TRBV5-6,few,TRBJ1-4,-,CASSLYRANEKLFF,TGTGCCAGCAGCTTGTACAGAGCTAATGAAAAACTGTTTTTT
TRBV5-1,-,TRBJ2-7,-,CASREQASSYEQYF,TGCGCCAGCAGGGAACAGGCGAGCTCCTACGAGCAGTACTTC
TRBV6-6,once,TRBJ2-1,-,CASSRSASYNEQFF,TGTGCCAGCAGCCGATCCGCCTCCTACAATGAGCAGTTCTTC
TRBV10-3,once,TRBJ1-1,-,CAISDGRPNTEAFF,TGTGCCATCAGTGATGGACGGCCGAACACTGAAGCTTTCTTT
TRBV4-2,-,TRBJ2-3,-,CASSQSSRIRGTDTQYF,TGTGCCAGCAGCCAATCTTCGCGGATTCGGGGCACAGATACGCAGTATTTT